This T cell receptor (beta chain) was sequenced in a study of T cells after yellow fever vaccination. A note on this clonotype: The antigen remains undetermined.

TCRdb processed the 5' RACE reads anew with MiXCR; each CDR3 protein has one entry. The repertoire holds 300,000 to 400,000 distinct CDR3 sequences, around 13% seen once, with about 3% in the top ten. Study-wide results and limits: Compared with primary, the secondary response was weaker and peaked at day 5, not 15. Abundant contaminating clonotypes from the bulk population could appear in FACS-sorted repertoires.

The CDR3 is made up of 15 amino acids. This sequence joins TRBV21-1 and TRBJ1-1; TRBD1 is the table's D call, not checked against the DNA. TRBV21-1 is described as a pseudogene. The specimen comprised CD4+ T cells sorted from PBMCs, sampled 15 days after the yellow fever booster vaccination. This TCR came from a man aged 18 to 29 who received the YFV17D yellow fever vaccine. The CDR3 DNA sequence: TGTGCCAGCAGCAAGGGGGGGGAACAGAACACTGAAGCTTTCTTT. Translation: CASSKGGEQNTEAFF.